The 20 T cell receptor beta chains below were found in one sample sequenced in a study of T cells after yellow fever vaccination. One entry per CDR3 protein results from TCRdb running MiXCR on the 5' RACE reads. The sample records 280,000 or so distinct CDR3 sequences, around 8.6% being singletons. The sequencing used CD4+ T cells sorted from PBMCs, collected 5 days after the yellow fever booster vaccination. The source of these receptors is a man between 18 and 35 years old who received the YFV17D yellow fever vaccine.

V gene TRBV9 combines with J gene TRBJ2-3; 13 bases are shared with TRBD2. From germline, CDR1 is SGDLS and CDR2 YYNGEE. V lost 4 bases and J lost 2; bases outside the gene matches: 7. The CDR3 length is 17 residues. CDR3 in amino acids: CASSPGLAGYNTDTQYF. The CDR3 DNA follows: TGTGCCAGCAGCCCGGGACTAGCGGGGTACAACACAGATACGCAGTATTTT.

This clonotype was counted only a few times. The chain has TRBV6-6 and TRBJ2-4; weak D call: TRBD2 (5 bases). The CDR3 runs to 13 residues. V was trimmed by 6 bases and J by 7 bases, leaving 13 bases between them. Germline CDR1 reads MNHNY; CDR2 reads SVGAGI (reference sequence). The CDR3 here is CASRTLPGNIQYF. The CDR3 coding sequence is TGTGCCAGCAGGACACTCCCGGGGAACATTCAGTACTTC.

The sample holds a few counts of this clonotype. The chain carries TRBV25-1 and TRBJ2-3; 13 nucleotides line up with TRBD2. The germline V gene has CDR1 MGHDK and CDR2 SYGVNS. This CDR3 has 14 amino acids. Losses at the gene ends were 8 bases for V and 4 bases for J; bases not matched to a gene: 3. CDR3 nucleotides: TGTGCCAGCGGACTAGCGGGGGTGTCAGATACGCAGTATTTT. Translating gives CASGLAGVSDTQYF.

This clonotype was seen more than once but under ten times. V gene TRBV2 combines with J gene TRBJ1-4; TRBD1 is a possible D gene (6 bases). V was shortened by 8 bases and J by 5 bases, with 12 bases between the two germline ends. The CDR3 spans 13 residues. CDR1 and CDR2 (germline): SNHLY, FYNNEI. The CDR3 spells CASQGQRNEKLFF. CDR3 nucleotides: TGTGCCAGCCAAGGACAGAGGAATGAAAAACTGTTTTTT.

V and J are TRBV6-1 and TRBJ1-2; the D is unclear. V was pared by 6 bases and J by 3 bases, with 11 bases between. The V gene's germline CDR1 is MNHNS and CDR2 SASEGT. The CDR3 contains 13 residues. The CDR3 coding sequence is TGTGCCAGCAGCCGTTCGACGGACTATGGCTACACCTTC. This sequence encodes CASSRSTDYGYTF.

The sample holds a few counts of this clonotype. The V and J genes are TRBV3-1 and TRBJ2-5; weak D call: TRBD2 (5 bases). V lost 3 bases and J lost 3, with 11 bases in between. CDR1 is LGHDT, CDR2 YNNKEL, per germline (reference sequence). The CDR3 consists of 14 residues. The CDR3 region has the DNA TGTGCCAGCAGCCAGAGGACGGGGAAAGAGACCCAGTACTTC. It encodes CASSQRTGKETQYF.

This clonotype appeared a few times. The chain links TRBV3-2 to TRBJ1-2. TRBV3-2 is recorded as a pseudogene. The CDR3 has 14 residues. The CDR3 nucleotides are TGTGCCAGCAGCCCTCGACCTAGTAACTATGGCTACACCTTC. Translated, it gives CASSPRPSNYGYTF.

This clonotype came up a few times. The J gene is TRBJ1-1, the V gene TRBV2; D is possibly TRBD1 (5 bases). Germline V CDR1 and CDR2: SNHLY, FYNNEI. The CDR3 runs to 14 residues. V was cut by 4 bases and J by 0 bases, with 9 bases left in between. CDR3 region: CASSVGRLNTEAFF. DNA of the CDR3: TGTGCCAGCAGTGTGGGACGCCTGAACACTGAAGCTTTCTTT. The entire variable domain, with the rest obtained from reference TRBV2 and TRBJ1-1, is as follows: EPEVTQTPSHQVTQMGQEVILRCVPISNHLYFYWYRQILGQKVEFLVSFYNNEISEKSEIFDDQFSVERPDGSNFTLKIRSTKLEDSAMYFCASSVGRLNTEAFFGQGTRLTVV.

This clonotype occurred many times. The genes are TRBV5-1 and TRBJ1-4; D possibly corresponds to TRBD1 (5 bases). The CDR3 totals 15 residues. Germline lookup yields CDR1 SGHRS and CDR2 YFSETQ. Between the trimmed V and J ends, which lost 5 bases and 0 bases, there was a span of 11 bases. CDR3 residues: CASSSQDATNEKLFF. For the CDR3, the DNA is TGCGCCAGCAGTTCACAGGATGCAACTAATGAAAAACTGTTTTTT.

This clonotype has just a few counts. The chain joins TRBV6-2 or TRBV6-3 to TRBJ2-7, with unresolved D. Deletions cut 4 bases from V and 2 bases from J, with 12 bases between. CDR1 and CDR2 (germline): MNHEY, SVGEGT. The CDR3 spans 14 residues. CDR3 sequence (DNA): TGTGCCAGCAGTTCCCCCAGACCCGCCTACGAGCAGTACTTC. It is translated as CASSSPRPAYEQYF.

This clonotype was observed at least ten times. The rearrangement uses TRBV7-2 and TRBJ2-1, with 7 bases identical to TRBD2. CDR1 SGHTA and CDR2 FQGNSA come from the germline V gene. The CDR3 covers 18 residues. Trimming took 1 base from V and 0 from J; bases not matched to a gene: 9. The CDR3 DNA reads TGTGCCAGCAGCTTAGTAGGGAGGGGTCTTAGCTCCTACAATGAGCAGTTCTTC. It is translated as CASSLVGRGLSSYNEQFF.

The rearrangement uses TRBV6-5 and TRBJ2-1, with 8 bases lining up with TRBD2. Germline V gene sequence: CDR1 MNHEY, CDR2 SVGAGI. The junction had 6 bases not matched to a gene; V was cut back by 5 bases and J by 0 bases. This CDR3 comprises 16 residues. The CDR3 here is CASSRSLAGSYNEQFF. The CDR3 coding sequence is TGTGCCAGCAGTCGGTCGCTAGCGGGCTCCTACAATGAGCAGTTCTTC.

V usage is TRBV7-3 and J usage is TRBJ2-3; TRBD1 agrees at 11 bases. The trim removed 0 bases at V and 0 bases at J, leaving 11 bases unmatched. CDR1 and CDR2 (germline): SGHTA, FQGTGA. CDR3 length: 20 residues. This chain's CDR3 is CASSLTWWGGQGASTDTQYF. CDR3 in DNA: TGTGCCAGCAGCTTAACTTGGTGGGGAGGACAGGGGGCCAGCACAGATACGCAGTATTTT.

The chain carries TRBV11-2 and TRBJ2-3; 9 nucleotides align to TRBD2. V was clipped by 1 base and J by 2 bases; unmatched bases: 4. CDR1 and CDR2 from the germline V gene are SGHAT and FQNNGV. The CDR3 has 16 amino acids. In nucleotides, the CDR3 is TGTGCCAGCAGCTTAGGTGCGGGGGGGCTCACAGATACGCAGTATTTT. Protein: CASSLGAGGLTDTQYF.

This clonotype was detected a few times. The chain is built from TRBV7-2 and TRBJ2-2, with 8 nucleotides matching TRBD2. Losses at the gene ends were 1 base for V and 5 bases for J; bases not matched to a gene: 9. Germline V gene lookup returns CDR1 SGHTA and CDR2 FQGNSA. There are 17 residues in the CDR3. Here the CDR3 DNA reads TGTGCCAGCAGCTTAGGGAGCGGGGGCGCCAGTACCGGGGAGCTGTTTTTT. Translating it yields CASSLGSGGASTGELFF.

V is TRBV28 and J is TRBJ2-7, with D perhaps matching TRBD1 or TRBD2 (5 bases each). Germline V gene data show CDR1 as MDHEN and CDR2 as SYDVKM. This CDR3 comprises 12 residues. This chain's CDR3 is CASSSSMGTYGV. The CDR3 region has the DNA TGTGCCAGCAGTTCGAGCATGGGGACGTACGGAGTC.

The sample holds many counts of this clonotype. The chain has TRBV12-3 or TRBV12-4 and TRBJ1-1, with TRBD1 as a possible D gene (5 bases). V was cut by 5 bases and J by 5 bases, with 15 bases left in between. The CDR3 totals 14 residues. The CDR3 here is CASSPTAGRTEAFF. CDR3 DNA sequence: TGTGCCAGCAGTCCGACAGCAGGGAGGACTGAAGCTTTCTTT.

This clonotype was counted a few times. The chain employs TRBV5-6 and TRBJ2-5, with a possible D match to TRBD2 (5 bases). CDR3 length equals 15 residues. Germline V CDR1 and CDR2: SGHDT, YYEEEE. Trimming removed 4 bases at V and 5 bases at J, with 18 bases between. The CDR3 DNA is TGTGCCAGCAGCCTATTTTCTCCGGGAAGGGAGACCCAGTACTTC. This encodes CASSLFSPGRETQYF.

This clonotype was seen repeatedly, ten times or more. This rearrangement joins TRBV4-3 to TRBJ1-4, with D possibly being TRBD1 (6 bases). From germline, CDR1 is LGHNA and CDR2 YSLEER. V was cut by 4 bases and J by 8 bases, with 11 bases left in between. This CDR3 has 13 amino acids. The CDR3 DNA reads as TGCGCCAGCAGCCGCCAGGGGTTAGAAAAACTGTTTTTT. Protein sequence: CASSRQGLEKLFF.

This clonotype has a count of ten or more. The J gene is TRBJ1-2, the V gene TRBV12-3 or TRBV12-4; maybe TRBD1 (6 bases). This CDR3 has 16 residues. Deletions cut 5 bases from V and 0 bases from J, with 16 bases between. CDR3 DNA sequence: TGTGCCAGCAGTGCCCTCGGGGGGGCTTCTAACTATGGCTACACCTTC. Its translation is CASSALGGASNYGYTF.